This T cell receptor (beta chain) is drawn from a study of T cell responses to AZD1222 COVID-19 vaccine. Study-wide findings and caveats: Among vaccine-associated CD4 TCRs, coverage spanned spike, with dominance at 160-218 and 743-854. Unmutated variant regions reportedly attract nearly half of all spike-specific TCRs. After the peak T cell response, and only then, were repertoires sampled. In a largely white British group with more females than males, clonal diversity was possibly underestimated.

Assay: immunoSEQ multiplex PCR; the TCRdb copy retains only in-frame clones and omits some. Here the sample spans 150,000 to 200,000 clones, just under 95% being singletons. Trimming left V 6 bases short and J 4 bases short, with 10 bases between. From germline, CDR1 is MNHEY and CDR2 SMNVEV (reference sequence). This CDR3 is built from 12 residues. Comments on this clone: Its target is unknown.

The TCR sequence derives from an adult in good health. The chain is built from TRBV27 and TRBJ2-7; D gene uncertain. This material consisted of peripheral blood, taken on day 0 of AZD1222 vaccination. The CDR3 loop reads CASRDGSYEQYF. DNA of the CDR3: TGTGCCAGCAGGGACGGGTCTTACGAGCAGTACTTC.